These T cell receptor beta chains were read from a single sample in a study of blood T cell repertoires in COVID-19. Produced via immunoSEQ multiplex PCR; TCRdb's table is partial and in-frame only. Here the sample spans 130,000 to 150,000 clones, about three quarters being singletons. The sequencing input was peripheral blood. Source of these receptors: a woman aged 55-69 years with acute or convalescent COVID-19. Both conserved end residues are part of each CDR3.

v_call,cdr3_aa
TRBV11-2,CASSLATGDNQPQHF
TRBV11-2,CASSLGAGSTYEQYF
TRBV11-2,CASSLDAGAANEQFF
TRBV27,CARGDTRDYEQYF
TRBV5-4,CASSSSRTGRNTEAFF
TRBV5-1,CASSLGQANEKLFF
TRBV15,CATSRDRIGRGEQYF
TRBV3-1/TRBV3-2,CASSQERPEGQYTGELFF
TRBV2,CASSSGGGSNQPQHF
TRBV27,CASSLRAGGMTDTQYF